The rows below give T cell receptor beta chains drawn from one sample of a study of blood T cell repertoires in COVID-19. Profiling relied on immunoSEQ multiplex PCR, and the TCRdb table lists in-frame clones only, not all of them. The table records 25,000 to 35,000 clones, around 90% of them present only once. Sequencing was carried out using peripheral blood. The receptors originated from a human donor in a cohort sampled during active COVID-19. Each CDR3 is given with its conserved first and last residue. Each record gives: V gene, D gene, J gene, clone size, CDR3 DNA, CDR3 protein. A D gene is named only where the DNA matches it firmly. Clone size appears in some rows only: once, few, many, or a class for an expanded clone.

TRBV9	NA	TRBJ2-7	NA	TGTGCCAGCAGCACGCCCCGGGAGCAGTACTTC	CASSTPREQYF
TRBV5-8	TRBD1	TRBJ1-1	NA	TGTGCCAGCAGCTACGACAGGGCCACTGAAGCTTTCTTT	CASSYDRATEAFF
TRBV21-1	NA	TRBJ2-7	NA	TGTGCCAGCAGCACTAAAAAGGAAGGGGAAGAGCAGTACTTC	CASSTKKEGEEQYF
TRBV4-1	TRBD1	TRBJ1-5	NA	TGCGCCAGCAGCCATACCGGGACAGGAGTCAATCAGCCCCAGCATTTT	CASSHTGTGVNQPQHF
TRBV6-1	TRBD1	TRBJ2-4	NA	TGTGCCAGCAGTGCTAACCTAGGGGGCGTGGGGGTGGACAAAAACATTCAGTACTTC	CASSANLGGVGVDKNIQYF
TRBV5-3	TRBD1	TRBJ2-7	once	TGTGCCAGAAGCTTGGGGACAGGGGCCTACGAGCAGTACTTC	CARSLGTGAYEQYF
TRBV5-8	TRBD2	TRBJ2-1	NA	TGTGCCAGCAGCTTCAGTCGGGGGGAGGTGTTCTTC	CASSFSRGEVFF
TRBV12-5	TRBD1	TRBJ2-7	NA	TGTGCTAGTGGTTTTGGACAGGGGGGGAGATACGAGCAGTACTTC	CASGFGQGGRYEQYF
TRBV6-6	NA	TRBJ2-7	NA	TGTGCCAGCAGATCCGGGACAAACTACGAGCAGTACTTC	CASRSGTNYEQYF
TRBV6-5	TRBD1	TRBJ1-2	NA	TGTGCCAGCAGTCTCCTCACAGGGGGCGCGGGGGGCTACACCTTC	CASSLLTGGAGGYTF
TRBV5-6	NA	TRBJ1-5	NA	TGTGCCAGCAGCTTGCTGGGCCCTAGCAATCAGCCCCAGCATTTT	CASSLLGPSNQPQHF
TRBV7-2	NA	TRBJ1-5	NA	TGTGCCAGCAGCTTAGGGGCTTTGGGCAATCAGCCCCAGCATTTT	CASSLGALGNQPQHF
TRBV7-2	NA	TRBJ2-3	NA	TGTGCCAGCAGCTTAGCAGCGGTAGCCTTAACAGATACGCAGTATTTT	CASSLAAVALTDTQYF
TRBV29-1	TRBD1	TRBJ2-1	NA	TGCAGCCTTTCACAGGGGGATGGCAATGAGCAGTTCTTC	CSLSQGDGNEQFF
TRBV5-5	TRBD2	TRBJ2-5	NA	TGTGCCAGCAGCCAATGGGCCTCTGGCGGGGGGGCTTCCCAGTACTTC	CASSQWASGGGASQYF
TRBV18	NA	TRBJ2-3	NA	TGTGCCAGCTCACAAGGGGTCCCCCCAGATACGCAGTATTTT	CASSQGVPPDTQYF
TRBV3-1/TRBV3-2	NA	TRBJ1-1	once	TGTGCCAGCAGCCAACTACTACAGGGTGAAGCTTTCTTT	CASSQLLQGEAFF
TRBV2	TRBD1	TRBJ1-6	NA	TGTGCCAGCAGCCGGGACAGCCCTAATTCACCCCTCCACTTT	CASSRDSPNSPLHF
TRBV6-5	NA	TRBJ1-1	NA	TGTGCCAGCAGTCGTTCTAGGAACACTGAAGCTTTCTTT	CASSRSRNTEAFF
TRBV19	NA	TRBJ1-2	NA	TGTGCCACCTTAGACAGCCGCTATGGCTACACCTTC	CATLDSRYGYTF
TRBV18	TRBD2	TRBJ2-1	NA	TGTGCCAGCTCACCACGGACTAGCGGGGGGACCTACAATGAGCAGTTCTTC	CASSPRTSGGTYNEQFF
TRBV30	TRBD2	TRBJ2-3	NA	TGTGCCCGGAAGAGCGGGGGGGCAGTAGCAGATACGCAGTATTTT	CARKSGGAVADTQYF
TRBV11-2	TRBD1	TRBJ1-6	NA	TGTGCCAGCAGCTTGGGACAGAATAATTCACCCCTCCACTTT	CASSLGQNNSPLHF
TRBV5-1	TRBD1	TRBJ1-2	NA	TGCGCCAGCAGCCCGGGACAGACTAACTATGGCTACACCTTC	CASSPGQTNYGYTF
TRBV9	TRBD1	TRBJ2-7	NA	TGTGCCAGCAGCCCCGGGACAGTGACCTCTTACGAGCAGTACTTC	CASSPGTVTSYEQYF
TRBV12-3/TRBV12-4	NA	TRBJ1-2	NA	TGTGCCAGCAGTTTACAGGGTGGAAGGGGCTACACCTTC	CASSLQGGRGYTF
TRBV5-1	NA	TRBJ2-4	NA	TGCGCCAGCAGCTTGGCGGGGGAGGTCAACATTCAGTACTTC	CASSLAGEVNIQYF